This record concerns one TCR beta chain sequence. This CDR3 contains 13 residues. CDR1 is KGHSH, CDR2 LQKENI, per germline. The V end was cut by 5 bases, the J end by 7 bases, with 14 bases between. Clones were sequenced by immunoSEQ multiplex PCR, and TCRdb holds only the in-frame ones, with some missing. The sample records about 500,000 clones, more than 75% being singletons. The entry originates in a study of shared T cell receptors in the human thymus. This same sample was also taken into another study, of human thymus T cells. That study adds: Finnish infants who were healthy and having corrective surgery for congenital heart defects made up the donors. Reports from related research described highly overlapping thymic repertoires among unrelated individuals.

The chain links TRBV18 to TRBJ1-2; D possibly corresponds to TRBD1 (6 bases). This clonotype originated in a boy in the first two years of life with a congenital heart defect. Sequencing was performed on thymocytes. CDR3 DNA: TGTGCCAGCTCAGTCCAGGGGAAGGGTGGCTACACCTTC. Its translation: CASSVQGKGGYTF. Complete variable domain (other parts from reference TRBV18 and TRBJ1-2): NAGVMQNPRHLVRRRGQEARLRCSPMKGHSHVYWYRQLPEEGLKFMVYLQKENIIDESGMPKERFSAEFPKEGPSILRIQQVVRGDSAAYFCASSVQGKGGYTFGSGTRLTVV.